These T cell receptor beta chains were read from a single sample in a study of cytomegalovirus exposure and HLA in healthy donors. TCRdb keeps only in-frame clones here, not all; method: immunoSEQ multiplex PCR. The sample yields approximately 150,000 clones, approximately 68% seen once. Sequencing used PBMCs. The receptors here all came from a man aged 60-69 years in good health and CMV-seronegative. Each CDR3 is given with its conserved first and last residue. Fields, in order: CDR3 DNA, CDR3 protein, clone size, V gene, J gene, D gene. A D gene is named only where the DNA matches it firmly. Rows give clone size only sometimes, using once, few, many, or a class for an expanded clone.

TGCGCCAGCAGCTCAGGGGAGTTCGGTCAGCCCCAGCATTTT	CASSSGEFGQPQHF	.	TRBV5-1	TRBJ1-5	.
TGTGCCAGCCGTGGGACAGGGGATATTGGCTACACCTTC	CASRGTGDIGYTF	few	TRBV28	TRBJ1-2	TRBD1
TGTGCCAGCAGCCCTTCCGCTGACTGGAAGAGGCAGTATTTT	CASSPSADWKRQYF	.	TRBV9	TRBJ2-3	.
TGTGCCAGCAGAATCTCTAGCGGGAAGTTCTTCGGCACAGATACGCAGTATTTT	CASRISSGKFFGTDTQYF	.	TRBV5-5	TRBJ2-3	TRBD2
TGTGCCAGCAGCTTAACCCGACTAGCGGCGGCCAGTTTCTACGAGCAGTACTTC	CASSLTRLAAASFYEQYF	few	TRBV7-6	TRBJ2-7	TRBD2
TGTGCCAGCAGGGCGGACAGACGGCACGAGCAGTACTTC	CASRADRRHEQYF	.	TRBV6-5	TRBJ2-7	.
TGTGCCAGCTCACCCGCGGGAGATTTACGCTACGAGCAGTACTTC	CASSPAGDLRYEQYF	.	TRBV18	TRBJ2-7	TRBD2
TGTGCCAGCTCGCCTTACACCGACAATTCTGGGGCCAACGTCCTGACTTTC	CASSPYTDNSGANVLTF	.	TRBV18	TRBJ2-6	.
TGTGCCAGCAGCCTCGGACAGGGCACGCAGTACTTC	CASSLGQGTQYF	.	TRBV7-3	TRBJ2-7	TRBD1
TGTGCCAGCTCACCGACGACAGGGGAAAATGAAAAACTGTTTTTT	CASSPTTGENEKLFF	.	TRBV18	TRBJ1-4	TRBD1
TGTGCCAGCAGCTTAGCGGGAGGGCCGAGCAATGAGCAGTTCTTC	CASSLAGGPSNEQFF	once	TRBV5-6	TRBJ2-1	TRBD2
TGTGCCATCAGCGCAGGGCTCCAAGAGACCCAGTACTTC	CAISAGLQETQYF	few	TRBV10-3	TRBJ2-5	.
TGTGCCAGCAGCTTAGATACTAGCGGGAGTACAGATACGCAGTATTTT	CASSLDTSGSTDTQYF	.	TRBV7-2	TRBJ2-3	TRBD2
TGTGCCAGCAGCGTAACGCCTAGCGGGAGCACAGATACGCAGTATTTT	CASSVTPSGSTDTQYF	.	TRBV9	TRBJ2-3	TRBD2
TGTGCCAGCAGCTTAGGAGGTTCGGGGGACAATGAGCAGTTCTTC	CASSLGGSGDNEQFF	.	TRBV11-3	TRBJ2-1	.
TGTGCCAGCTCACCGTCGACAGGGGAAGGCTCTGGGGCCAACGTCCTGACTTTC	CASSPSTGEGSGANVLTF	.	TRBV18	TRBJ2-6	TRBD1
TGTGCCAGCAGTGAAGCGCCCGGTGGCACCGGGGAGCTGTTTTTT	CASSEAPGGTGELFF	once	TRBV2	TRBJ2-2	.
TGTGCCAGCTCACAACAGGGGGCGATTGGGGAGACCCAGTACTTC	CASSQQGAIGETQYF	.	TRBV18	TRBJ2-5	TRBD1
TGTGCCAGCACCCAGGACAGGAGCTCCTACGAGCAGTACTTC	CASTQDRSSYEQYF	.	TRBV11-2	TRBJ2-7	TRBD1
TGTGCCAGCAGTTTAGTCGGGCAGGGGGCGAAAGAGCAGTACTTC	CASSLVGQGAKEQYF	.	TRBV28	TRBJ2-7	TRBD1
TGTGCCTGGAGTGCCGGGAACTATGGCTACACCTTC	CAWSAGNYGYTF	.	TRBV30	TRBJ1-2	.
TGTGCCAGCAGCGCGCAACGGGGGAACGCTTTCTTT	CASSAQRGNAFF	few	TRBV9	TRBJ1-1	.
TGTGCCAGCAGCGACCGAGGTGGCCCGAACACCGGGGAGCTGTTTTTT	CASSDRGGPNTGELFF	few	TRBV7-9	TRBJ2-2	.
TGTGCCTGGAGTCAGGGACTAGCGAGGTCCGAGCAGTACTTC	CAWSQGLARSEQYF	.	TRBV30	TRBJ2-7	TRBD2
TGTGCCAGCTCACCGGCGGGGGAGGCTGACTATGGCTACACCTTC	CASSPAGEADYGYTF	.	TRBV18	TRBJ1-2	.